The 7 T cell receptor beta chains reported below all come from one sample, sequenced in a study of blood T cell repertoires in COVID-19. Profiled with immunoSEQ multiplex PCR; TCRdb holds only in-frame clones, not every one. The table records 70,000 to 95,000 clones, around 92% of them present only once. The sequenced sample was peripheral blood. These receptors all stem from a woman in her fifties or sixties with active COVID-19.

This clone was detected only once. The chain is built from TRBV4-1 and TRBJ2-7; TRBD2 matches 9 bases. The CDR3 length is 16 residues. With V trimmed by 1 base and J by 6 bases, 10 bases remained unmatched. Looked up from germline, CDR1 is MGHRA and CDR2 is YSYEKL. The CDR3 DNA follows: TGCGCCAGCAGCCAAGCGAGGAATAGCGGGAGAGGCGAGCAGTACTTC. Amino acid sequence: CASSQARNSGRGEQYF.

CDR3 bases: TGTGCCAGCAGTTACTCGAAGAGGGGGCTCGTGAACACTGAAGCTTTCTTT. Translated, it gives CASSYSKRGLVNTEAFF. This chain uses TRBV6-2 or TRBV6-3 with TRBJ1-1; 7 nucleotides align to TRBD1. CDR3 length equals 17 residues. The ends lost 0 bases at V and 0 bases at J; junction bases unmatched: 7. Germline V gene data show CDR1 as MNHEY and CDR2 as SVGEGT.

Only a few counts were recorded for this clone. The genes are TRBV4-3 and TRBJ1-3; a possible D gene is TRBD1 (6 bases). The CDR3 runs 14 residues. With 1 base removed from V and 2 bases from J, the gap between germline ends came to 6 bases. The germline V gene encodes CDR1 LGHNA and CDR2 YSLEER. The CDR3 reads CASSQAGAGNTIYF. The CDR3 DNA sequence: TGCGCCAGCAGCCAAGCAGGGGCTGGAAACACCATATATTTT.

For this clone: The junction differs from germline at one of its ends, possibly a read error. The chain recombines TRBV7-8 with TRBJ1-5; the D is unclear. Germline CDR1 SGHVS, CDR2 FQNEAQ. The CDR3 extends over 13 amino acids. The CDR3 DNA reads as TGTGCCAGCAGCCCAGACTTGAATCGGCCCCAGCATTTT. Its protein is CASSPDLNRPQHF.

The rearrangement uses TRBV12-3 or TRBV12-4 and TRBJ2-7; the match to TRBD1 covers 7 bases. V was clipped by 6 bases and J by 1 base; unmatched bases: 3. The CDR3 sequence is 13 residues long. The CDR3 sequence is CASSLTGSYEQYF. The CDR3 DNA follows: TGTGCCAGCAGCCTGACAGGGTCCTACGAGCAGTACTTC.

The chain recombines TRBV2 with TRBJ2-3; 9 nucleotides agree with TRBD2. Trimming cost V 4 bases and J 5 bases; bases outside gene matches: 7. Germline V CDR1 and CDR2: SNHLY, FYNNEI. The CDR3 is made up of 15 amino acids. The DNA of the CDR3 is TGTGCCAGCAGTGTAGGGCGGGGGGGCGGAGATACGCAGTATTTT. It specifies CASSVGRGGGDTQYF.

V usage is TRBV6-5 and J usage is TRBJ2-5; TRBD1 agrees at 11 bases. Germline V gene lookup returns CDR1 MNHEY and CDR2 SVGAGI. V shed 5 bases and J 4 bases; nucleotides not matched to a gene: 6. The CDR3 extends over 15 amino acids. This CDR3 is CASSRTGGYLETQYF. DNA of the CDR3: TGTGCCAGCAGTCGGACAGGGGGCTACTTAGAGACCCAGTACTTC.